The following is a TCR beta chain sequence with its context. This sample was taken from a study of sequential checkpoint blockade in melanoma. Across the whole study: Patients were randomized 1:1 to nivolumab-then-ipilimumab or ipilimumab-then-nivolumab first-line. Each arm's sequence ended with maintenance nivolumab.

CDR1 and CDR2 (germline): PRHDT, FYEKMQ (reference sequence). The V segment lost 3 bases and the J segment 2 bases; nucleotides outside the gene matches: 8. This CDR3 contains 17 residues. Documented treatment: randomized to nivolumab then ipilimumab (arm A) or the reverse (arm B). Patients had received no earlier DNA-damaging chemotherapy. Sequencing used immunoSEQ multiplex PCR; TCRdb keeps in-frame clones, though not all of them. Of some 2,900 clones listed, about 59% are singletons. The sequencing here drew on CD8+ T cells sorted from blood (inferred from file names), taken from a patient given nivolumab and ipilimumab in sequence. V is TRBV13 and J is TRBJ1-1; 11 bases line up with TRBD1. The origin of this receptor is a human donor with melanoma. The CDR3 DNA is TGTGCCAGCAGCTTGGTCCGGACAGGGGGCGGTAACACTGAAGCTTTCTTT. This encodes CASSLVRTGGGNTEAFF.